The T cell receptor beta chain described here comes from a study of chemoradiotherapy in HPV16-positive cancers. At the level of the study: Candidate HPV-specific clones and shared TCR motifs came from a couple of HPV16-positive patients.

Germline V gives CDR1 KGHSH, CDR2 LQKENI. CDR3 length equals 16 residues. The trim removed 2 bases at V and 5 bases at J, leaving 10 bases unmatched. General study points: Better recurrence-free survival went with HPV-responsive T-cell expansion in HPV16-positive patients.

With regard to this clone: What it binds is not known.

Assay: immunoSEQ multiplex PCR; the TCRdb copy retains only in-frame clones and omits some. The data show approximately 15,000 clones, just over 85% seen once. The chain combines TRBV18 with TRBJ1-1, with 8 bases fitting TRBD1. The source material was blood, sampled from a patient who underwent chemoradiotherapy. The TCR originated in a human donor with HPV-associated anogenital cancer. CDR3 DNA sequence: TGTGCCAGCTCACCAAAAGCCGTACAGGGGGGTACTGAAGCTTTCTTT. Its translation: CASSPKAVQGGTEAFF.